The 31 T cell receptor beta chains below all came from one sample that was sequenced in a study of T cells in Graves' hyperthyroidism and ophthalmopathy. Regions amplified from RNA transcripts were the TCR beta CDR3 regions. The TCR CDR3 first-round RT-PCR relied on the HTBI primer set. TCRdb ran MiXCR on the multiplex PCR reads and lists one entry per CDR3 protein. This sample has about 660,000 distinct CDR3 sequences, with over 40% found just once. The sample taken for sequencing was peripheral blood or thyroid tissue (not recorded which). These receptors came from an adult man with Graves' disease, either hyperthyroidism or ophthalmopathy (not recorded which).

As to this clonotype: A much bigger clone sits one base away, suggesting this may be a read error. The chain uses TRBV10-3 and TRBJ2-7; 9 positions match TRBD1. The germline CDR1 and CDR2 sequences are ENHRY and SYGVKD. Trimming at V came to 6 bases and at J to 4 bases, leaving 10 bases not matched to a gene. This CDR3 has 15 residues. The CDR3 reads CAISEPGQGTYEQYF. As DNA, the CDR3 is TGTGCCATCAGCGAACCGGGACAGGGAACGTACGAGCAGTACTTC.

The rearrangement joins TRBV2 to TRBJ1-2; 9 bases agree with TRBD1. Germline V CDR1 and CDR2: SNHLY, FYNNEI. V shed 5 bases, J shed 4 bases, and the junction held 8 bases outside the gene matches. The CDR3 is 15 amino acids. The CDR3 DNA reads as TGTGCCAGCAGTTTAACACAGGGGGCTGGCTATGGCTACACCTTC. It encodes CASSLTQGAGYGYTF.

The rearrangement uses TRBV6-5 and TRBJ1-5, with unresolved D. There are 14 residues in the CDR3. V shed 6 bases and J shed 3 bases, with 12 bases lying between them. In germline, CDR1 is MNHEY, CDR2 SVGAGI. The CDR3 reads CASSMGVVNQPQHF. CDR3 nucleotide sequence: TGTGCCAGCAGCATGGGAGTAGTCAATCAGCCCCAGCATTTT.

This clonotype was counted only a few times. This sequence may be a read error, since a much larger clone differs from it by one base. The CDR3 nucleotides read TGTGCCAGCAGTGACAGGTCTAATGAAAAACTGTTTTTT. The encoded protein is CASSDRSNEKLFF. The chain employs TRBV6-5 and TRBJ1-4, with D perhaps TRBD1 (6 bases). V lost 5 bases, J lost 3 bases, and 7 bases lay in between. Looked up from germline, CDR1 is MNHEY and CDR2 is SVGAGI. CDR3 size: 13 residues.

The V and J genes are TRBV7-8 and TRBJ2-7; TRBD1 aligns across 7 bases. Losses at the gene ends were 4 bases for V and 1 base for J; bases not matched to a gene: 10. Germline lookup yields CDR1 SGHVS and CDR2 FQNEAQ. This CDR3 has 16 amino acids. CDR3 DNA: TGTGCCAGCAGCTCCTCCCGGGACAGTCGGTCCTACGAGCAGTACTTC. Residues: CASSSSRDSRSYEQYF.

A few counts support this clonotype. Here the CDR3 reads CATSDTGQGALDTQYF. The CDR3 nucleotides read TGTGCCACCAGTGACACCGGACAGGGGGCGCTTGATACGCAGTATTTT. The chain uses TRBV24-1 and TRBJ2-3, with 11 bases that match TRBD1. Looked up from germline, CDR1 is KGHDR and CDR2 is SFDVKD. V gave up 4 bases and J gave up 6 bases; unmatched junction bases: 8. CDR3 length: 16 amino acids.

At least ten counts were recorded for this clonotype. The chain couples TRBV24-1 to TRBJ1-5; 8 nucleotides align to TRBD1. Trimming cost V 5 bases and J 6 bases; bases outside gene matches: 5. There are 14 residues in the CDR3. The V gene's germline CDR1 is KGHDR and CDR2 SFDVKD. The CDR3 spells CATSGDRKGQPQHF. The CDR3 DNA is TGTGCCACCAGTGGGGACAGGAAAGGTCAGCCCCAGCATTTT.

This clonotype was seen just once. A read error may produce the germline difference seen at one junction end. The chain uses TRBV24-1 and TRBJ1-1, with TRBD1 matching 7 bases. This CDR3 has 13 amino acids. The germline CDR1 and CDR2 sequences are KGHDR and SFDVKD. The DNA of the CDR3 is TGTGCCACCAGCGATTCAGGGGGCACTGAAGCTTTCTTT. Residues: CATSDSGGTEAFF.

This clonotype was detected ten times or more. The rearrangement uses TRBV29-1 and TRBJ1-1, with 9 bases fitting TRBD1. Germline CDR1 and CDR2: SQVTM and ANQGSEA. This CDR3 has 14 residues. With V trimmed by 6 bases and J by 2 bases, 7 bases remained unmatched. The CDR3 nucleotides are TGCAGCGTGTCCCTGACAGGGGGTAACACTGAAGCTTTCTTT. It codes for CSVSLTGGNTEAFF.

The genes are TRBV29-1 and TRBJ2-7; 11 positions match TRBD1. The V segment lost 5 bases and the J segment 5 bases; nucleotides outside the gene matches: 2. The CDR3 has 12 amino acids. CDR1 and CDR2 (germline): SQVTM, ANQGSEA. The CDR3: CSVRTGGHEQYF. DNA for the CDR3: TGCAGCGTTAGGACAGGGGGCCACGAGCAGTACTTC.

There are a few counts of this clonotype. The chain couples TRBV12-5 to TRBJ2-5; TRBD1 is a possible D gene (5 bases). The V end was cut by 1 base, the J end by 5 bases, with 11 bases between. CDR1 LGHNT and CDR2 FRNRAP come from the germline V gene. This CDR3 spans 14 amino acids. DNA for the CDR3: TGTGCTAGTGGTTTGGCTGCAGGGATGGAGACCCAGTACTTC. It yields the protein CASGLAAGMETQYF.

This clonotype has a count of ten or more. The rearrangement uses TRBV20-1 and TRBJ2-7; 8 nucleotides match TRBD1. The V gene end was trimmed by 1 base and the J gene end by 4 bases; junction bases not matched to a gene: 3. This CDR3 is 13 amino acids long. Germline CDR1 reads DFQATT; CDR2 reads SNEGSKA (reference sequence). CDR3 sequence (DNA): TGCAGTGCTAGAGGGGGGACAGGATACGAGCAGTACTTC. Amino acids: CSARGGTGYEQYF.

The chain joins TRBV19 to TRBJ1-1, with no clear D. Germline V gene lookup returns CDR1 LNHDA and CDR2 SQIVND (reference sequence). The CDR3 consists of 13 residues. V was cut by 8 bases and J by 3 bases, with 13 bases left in between. Here the CDR3 reads CASSELAYTEAFF. The CDR3 nucleotides are TGTGCCAGTTCAGAACTAGCATACACTGAAGCTTTCTTT.

This clonotype showed up many times. The chain employs TRBV7-9 and TRBJ1-2, with D maybe TRBD1 (5 bases). This CDR3 contains 14 residues. V shed 2 bases and J shed 8 bases, with 15 bases lying between them. The germline V gene has CDR1 SEHNR and CDR2 FQNEAQ (reference sequence). The CDR3 loop is CASSLLQVAGGYTF. CDR3 nucleotides: TGTGCCAGCAGCTTACTACAGGTGGCCGGGGGCTACACCTTC.

The chain employs TRBV7-9 and TRBJ2-7; tentatively, D is TRBD1 (6 bases). The CDR3 has 15 residues. Germline-derived CDR1 and CDR2 are SEHNR and FQNEAQ (reference sequence). The germline V and J ends were trimmed by 5 bases and 5 bases, with 19 bases remaining between them. CDR3 region: CASSQIGARGNEQYF. CDR3 nucleotide sequence: TGTGCCAGCAGCCAAATCGGGGCCAGGGGCAACGAGCAGTACTTC.

DNA of the CDR3: TGTGCCAGTAGTCACCGGGACAGGGTCACTGAAGCTTTCTTT. Its translation is CASSHRDRVTEAFF. The J gene is TRBJ1-1, the V gene TRBV7-9, with TRBD1 matching 9 bases. The ends lost 9 bases at V and 4 bases at J; junction bases unmatched: 9. Germline V gene lookup returns CDR1 SEHNR and CDR2 FQNEAQ (reference sequence). This CDR3 is built from 14 residues.

This clonotype was seen repeatedly, ten times or more. V and J are TRBV2 and TRBJ1-1; D ambiguous. Germline values: CDR1 SNHLY, CDR2 FYNNEI. The V and J ends lost 7 bases and 2 bases respectively, with 11 bases between them. The CDR3 covers 13 residues. CDR3 region: CASKDAFNTEAFF. In DNA, the CDR3 is TGTGCCAGCAAGGACGCCTTCAACACTGAAGCTTTCTTT.

In its sample, this clonotype was seen a few times. V and J are TRBV12-3 or TRBV12-4 and TRBJ2-5; maybe TRBD1 (5 bases). This CDR3 spans 13 amino acids. The V end lost 6 bases, the J end lost 5 bases, and 13 bases lay between the germline ends. The CDR3 reads CASSLTWGETQYF. The CDR3 DNA reads as TGTGCCAGCAGCCTGACTTGGGGCGAGACCCAGTACTTC.

A few counts support this clonotype. The chain has TRBV19 and TRBJ1-2, with TRBD1 identical over 7 bases. V was pared by 4 bases and J by 3 bases, with 11 bases of the junction left unmatched. The CDR3 spans 16 residues. Germline V gene sequence: CDR1 LNHDA, CDR2 SQIVND (reference sequence). The CDR3 DNA follows: TGTGCCAGTAGTACCGGACAGGCCCCCCGAGACTATGGCTACACCTTC. Residues: CASSTGQAPRDYGYTF.

Only a few counts were recorded for this clonotype. This chain links TRBV3-1 with TRBJ2-7; D not certain. The CDR3 has 14 residues. The germline gives CDR1 LGHDT, CDR2 YNNKEL (reference sequence). The V end was cut by 4 bases, the J end by 0 bases, with 10 bases between. CDR3 loop: CASSRLGVSYEQYF. CDR3 in DNA: TGTGCCAGCAGCCGCCTCGGCGTCTCCTACGAGCAGTACTTC.

The chain is built from TRBV20-1 and TRBJ1-4, with D possibly TRBD1 on 6 matching bases. V was pared by 3 bases and J by 7 bases, with 21 bases between. Germline CDR1 reads DFQATT; CDR2 reads SNEGSKA (reference sequence). This CDR3 has 16 residues. The CDR3 loop is CSARPTQTGLFEKLFF. Written as DNA, the CDR3 is TGCAGTGCTAGGCCCACCCAAACAGGGCTCTTTGAAAAACTGTTTTTT.

With respect to this clonotype: Compared with germline, one end of the junction differs, possibly owing to a read error. The chain links TRBV5-1 to TRBJ2-7; 12 nucleotides agree with TRBD2. The CDR3 consists of 15 residues. Germline V lookup: CDR1 SGHRS, CDR2 YFSETQ. This chain's CDR3 is CAGSAWTSGIYEQYF. CDR3 sequence (DNA): TGTGCCGGCAGCGCCTGGACTAGCGGGATCTACGAGCAGTACTTC.

The chain uses TRBV20-1 and TRBJ1-1; 8 bases match TRBD1. With V trimmed by 6 bases and J by 4 bases, 10 bases remained unmatched. The CDR3 has 14 amino acids. Germline loops: CDR1 DFQATT, CDR2 SNEGSKA (reference sequence). CDR3 in DNA: TGCAGTGCCCCACCGGACAGGGAGAGCACTGAAGCTTTCTTT. This encodes CSAPPDRESTEAFF.

Here the CDR3 reads CASSNTGVGETQYF. The CDR3 nucleotides read TGTGCCAGCAGTAATACAGGGGTGGGAGAGACCCAGTACTTC. This chain links TRBV7-9 with TRBJ2-5, with 7 bases that match TRBD1. The CDR3 covers 14 residues. Losses at the gene ends were 6 bases for V and 4 bases for J; bases not matched to a gene: 8. Germline V gene lookup returns CDR1 SEHNR and CDR2 FQNEAQ (reference sequence).

The J gene is TRBJ2-7, the V gene TRBV29-1; TRBD1 matches at 11 bases. Germline V CDR1 and CDR2: SQVTM, ANQGSEA. The CDR3 loop spans 16 amino acids. V was clipped by 4 bases and J by 2 bases; unmatched bases: 10. CDR3 residues: CSVGTGGLMSAYEQYF. CDR3 nucleotides: TGCAGCGTTGGGACAGGGGGCCTGATGAGTGCCTACGAGCAGTACTTC.

This rearrangement joins TRBV20-1 to TRBJ2-7; D is possibly TRBD2 (5 bases). CDR1 is DFQATT, CDR2 SNEGSKA, per germline (reference sequence). The CDR3 covers 13 residues. Trimming left V 5 bases short and J 1 base short, with 12 bases between. The CDR3 DNA reads TGCAGTGCTGAGAGCGGCGGGTCCTACGAGCAGTACTTC. Amino acid sequence: CSAESGGSYEQYF.

This clonotype was seen at least ten times. CDR3 loop: CSVQAGTTEAFF. The CDR3 DNA reads TGCAGCGTACAGGCCGGGACCACTGAAGCTTTCTTT. The chain combines TRBV29-1 with TRBJ1-1; D might be TRBD1 (5 bases). The CDR3 length is 12 residues. Trimming took off 6 bases at V and 4 bases at J, with 12 bases between the two ends. Germline assignment: CDR1 SQVTM and CDR2 ANQGSEA.

Only a few counts were recorded for this clonotype. The chain combines TRBV29-1 with TRBJ1-2, with D perhaps TRBD1 (6 bases). Per germline, CDR1 SQVTM and CDR2 ANQGSEA. V was trimmed by 7 bases and J by 2 bases, leaving 14 bases between them. This CDR3 comprises 13 residues. CDR3 nucleotides: TGCAGCGCTAGACAGGCTGGGAACTATGGCTACACCTTC. Translation: CSARQAGNYGYTF.

This clonotype appeared many times. The V and J genes are TRBV10-3 and TRBJ1-5, with D unresolved. The CDR3 is made up of 13 amino acids. Germline assignment: CDR1 ENHRY and CDR2 SYGVKD. V gave up 8 bases and J gave up 3 bases, with 11 bases separating them. In DNA, the CDR3 is TGTGCCATCGGAGATCTACCCAATCAGCCCCAGCATTTT. Its translation: CAIGDLPNQPQHF.

V gene TRBV7-9 combines with J gene TRBJ2-7; D is unclear. Looked up from germline, CDR1 is SEHNR and CDR2 is FQNEAQ (reference sequence). The CDR3 is 11 amino acids. Trimming shortened V by 5 bases and J by 6 bases, and 8 bases separated the two germline ends. CDR3: CASSQVGEQYF. DNA for the CDR3: TGTGCCAGCAGCCAGGTCGGCGAGCAGTACTTC.

This clonotype was counted ten times or more. This chain uses TRBV20-1 with TRBJ1-6; TRBD1 aligns across 9 bases. This CDR3 has 14 amino acids. J lost 9 bases, V lost 3 bases, and 6 bases had no gene match. Germline CDR1 DFQATT, CDR2 SNEGSKA (reference sequence). CDR3 protein: CSARMGQGGSPLHF. CDR3 nucleotide sequence: TGCAGTGCTAGGATGGGACAGGGAGGTTCACCCCTCCACTTT.